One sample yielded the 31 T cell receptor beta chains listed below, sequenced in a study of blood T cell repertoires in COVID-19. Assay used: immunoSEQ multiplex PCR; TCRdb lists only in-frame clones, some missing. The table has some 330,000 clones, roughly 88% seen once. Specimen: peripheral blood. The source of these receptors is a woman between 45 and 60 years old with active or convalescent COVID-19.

Here the CDR3 DNA reads TGTGCCAGCATGCGTAGGGGGCTTTACGAGCAGTACTTC. The encoded protein is CASMRRGLYEQYF. The rearrangement links TRBV6-5 to TRBJ2-7; 7 bases fit TRBD1. The CDR3 loop spans 13 amino acids. V lost 7 bases and J lost 4; bases outside the gene matches: 7. CDR1 and CDR2 (germline): MNHEY, SVGAGI.

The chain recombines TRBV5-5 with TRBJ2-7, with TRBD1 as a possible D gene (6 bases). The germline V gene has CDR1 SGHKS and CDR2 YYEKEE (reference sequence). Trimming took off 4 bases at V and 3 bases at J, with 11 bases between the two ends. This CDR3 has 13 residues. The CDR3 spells CASSQGGFYEQYF. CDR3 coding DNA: TGTGCCAGCAGCCAAGGGGGTTTCTACGAGCAGTACTTC.

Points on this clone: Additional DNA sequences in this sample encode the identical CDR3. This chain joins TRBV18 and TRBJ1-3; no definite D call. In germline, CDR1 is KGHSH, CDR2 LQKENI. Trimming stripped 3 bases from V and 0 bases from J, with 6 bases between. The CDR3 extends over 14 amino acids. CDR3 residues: CASSPSISGNTIYF. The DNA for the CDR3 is TGTGCCAGCTCACCTTCAATCTCTGGAAACACCATATATTTT.

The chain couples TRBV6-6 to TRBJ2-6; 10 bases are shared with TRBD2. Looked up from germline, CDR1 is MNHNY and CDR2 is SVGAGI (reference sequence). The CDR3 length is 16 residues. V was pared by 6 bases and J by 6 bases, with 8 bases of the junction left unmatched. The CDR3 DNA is TGTGCCAGCAGCCTCGGGCTAGCGGGAGTGGCCAACGTCCTGACTTTC. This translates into CASSLGLAGVANVLTF.

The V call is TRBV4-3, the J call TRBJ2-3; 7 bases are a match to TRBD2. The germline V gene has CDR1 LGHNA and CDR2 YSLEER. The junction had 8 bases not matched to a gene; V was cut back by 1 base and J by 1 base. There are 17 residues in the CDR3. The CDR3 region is CASSQAVRGRGTDTQYF. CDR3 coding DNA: TGCGCCAGCAGCCAAGCGGTTCGAGGGAGGGGCACAGATACGCAGTATTTT.

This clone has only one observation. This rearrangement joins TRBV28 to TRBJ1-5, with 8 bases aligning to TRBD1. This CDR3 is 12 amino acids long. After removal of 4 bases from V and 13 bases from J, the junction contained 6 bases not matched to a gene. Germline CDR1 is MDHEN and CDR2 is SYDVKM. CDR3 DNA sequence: TGTGCCAGCAGTTCAAACAGGGGGGCACAGCATTTT. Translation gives CASSSNRGAQHF.

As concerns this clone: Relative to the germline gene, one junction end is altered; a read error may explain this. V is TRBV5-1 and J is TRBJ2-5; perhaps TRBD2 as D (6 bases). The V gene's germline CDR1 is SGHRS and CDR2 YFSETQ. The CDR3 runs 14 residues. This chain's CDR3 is CASSLVAGGESQYF. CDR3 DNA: TGCGCCAGCAGCTTGGTGGCAGGAGGGGAGAGCCAGTACTTC.

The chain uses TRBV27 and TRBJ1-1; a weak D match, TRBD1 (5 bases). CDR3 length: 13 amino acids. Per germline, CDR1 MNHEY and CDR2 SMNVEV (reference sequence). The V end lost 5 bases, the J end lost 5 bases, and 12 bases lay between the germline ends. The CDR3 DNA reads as TGTGCCAGCAGTCTACAGGTTGGGACTGAAGCTTTCTTT. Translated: CASSLQVGTEAFF.

CDR3 in DNA: TGTGCTAGTGGTCGTGACAGGAACTATGGCTACACCTTC. Translated: CASGRDRNYGYTF. The rearrangement uses TRBV12-5 and TRBJ1-2; the D gene is possibly TRBD1 (6 bases). Trimming took off 5 bases at V and 2 bases at J, with 9 bases between the two ends. This CDR3 comprises 13 residues. Germline V gives CDR1 LGHNT, CDR2 FRNRAP.

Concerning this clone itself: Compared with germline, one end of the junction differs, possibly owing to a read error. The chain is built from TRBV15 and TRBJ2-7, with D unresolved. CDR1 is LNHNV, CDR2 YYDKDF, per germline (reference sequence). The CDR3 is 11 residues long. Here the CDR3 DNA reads TGTGTCACCAGCAGTGAGTACGAGCAGTACTTC. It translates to CVTSSEYEQYF.

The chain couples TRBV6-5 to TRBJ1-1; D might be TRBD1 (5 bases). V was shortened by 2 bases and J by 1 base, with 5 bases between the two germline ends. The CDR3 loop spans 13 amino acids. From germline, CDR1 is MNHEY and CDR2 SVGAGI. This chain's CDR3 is CASSYQGNTEAFF. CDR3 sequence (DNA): TGTGCCAGCAGTTACCAGGGGAACACTGAAGCTTTCTTT.

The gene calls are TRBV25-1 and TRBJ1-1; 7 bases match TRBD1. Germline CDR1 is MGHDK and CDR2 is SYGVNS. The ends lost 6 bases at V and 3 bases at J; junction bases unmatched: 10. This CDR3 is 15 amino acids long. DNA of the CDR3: TGTGCCAGCAGCCCTGCCCACAGGGGATACACTGAAGCTTTCTTT. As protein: CASSPAHRGYTEAFF.

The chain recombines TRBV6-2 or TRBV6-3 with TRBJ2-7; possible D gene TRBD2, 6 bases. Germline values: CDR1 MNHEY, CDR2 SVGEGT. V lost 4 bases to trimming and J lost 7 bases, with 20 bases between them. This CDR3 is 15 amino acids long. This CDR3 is CASSSPLKRAREQYF. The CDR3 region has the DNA TGTGCCAGCAGTTCCCCTCTAAAGCGGGCAAGGGAGCAGTACTTC.

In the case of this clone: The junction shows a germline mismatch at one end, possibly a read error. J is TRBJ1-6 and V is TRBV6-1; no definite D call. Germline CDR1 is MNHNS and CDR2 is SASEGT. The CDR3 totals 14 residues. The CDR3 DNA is TGTGCCAGCAGCGAAGGACTAGATAATTCACCCCTCCACTTT. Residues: CASSEGLDNSPLHF.

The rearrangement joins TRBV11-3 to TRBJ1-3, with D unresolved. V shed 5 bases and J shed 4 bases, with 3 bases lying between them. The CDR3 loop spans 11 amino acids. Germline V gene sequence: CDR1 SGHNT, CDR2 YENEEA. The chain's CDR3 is CASSAGNTIYF. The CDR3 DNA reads TGTGCCAGCAGCGCGGGAAACACCATATATTTT.

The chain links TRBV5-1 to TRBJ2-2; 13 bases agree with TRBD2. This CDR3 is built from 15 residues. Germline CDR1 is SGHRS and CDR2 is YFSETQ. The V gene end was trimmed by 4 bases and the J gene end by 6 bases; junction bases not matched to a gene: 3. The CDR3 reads CASSPGLAGSGELFF. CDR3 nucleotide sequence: TGCGCCAGCAGCCCGGGACTAGCGGGGTCCGGGGAGCTGTTTTTT. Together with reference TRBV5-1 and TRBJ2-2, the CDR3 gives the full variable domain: KAGVTQTPRYLIKTRGQQVTLSCSPISGHRSVSWYQQTPGQGLQFLFEYFSETQRNKGNFPGRFSGRQFSNSRSEMNVSTLELGDSALYLCASSPGLAGSGELFFGEGSRLTVL.

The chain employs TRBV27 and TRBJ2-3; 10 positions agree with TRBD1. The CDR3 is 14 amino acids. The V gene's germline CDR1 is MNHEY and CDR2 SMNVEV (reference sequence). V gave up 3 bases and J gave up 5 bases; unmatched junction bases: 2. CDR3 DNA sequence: TGTGCCAGCAGTTTCCGGACAGGGGGAGATACGCAGTATTTT. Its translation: CASSFRTGGDTQYF.

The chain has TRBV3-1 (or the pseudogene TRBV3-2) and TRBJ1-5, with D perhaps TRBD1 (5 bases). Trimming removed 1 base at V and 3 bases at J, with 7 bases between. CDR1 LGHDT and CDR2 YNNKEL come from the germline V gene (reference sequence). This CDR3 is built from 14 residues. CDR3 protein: CASSQGQSNQPQHF. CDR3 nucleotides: TGTGCCAGCAGCCAAGGACAGTCCAATCAGCCCCAGCATTTT.

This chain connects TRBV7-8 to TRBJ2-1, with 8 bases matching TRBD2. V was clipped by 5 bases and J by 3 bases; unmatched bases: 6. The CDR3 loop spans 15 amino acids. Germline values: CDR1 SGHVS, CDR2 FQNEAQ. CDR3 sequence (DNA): TGTGCCAGCAGCCCGGGACTAGAAGGCTACAATGAGCAGTTCTTC. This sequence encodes CASSPGLEGYNEQFF.

The CDR3 loop reads CAISAASGVKTQYF. The CDR3 coding sequence is TGTGCCATCAGTGCGGCTAGCGGGGTGAAGACCCAGTACTTC. The chain uses TRBV10-3 and TRBJ2-5; 9 bases align to TRBD2. The junction had 6 bases not matched to a gene; V was cut back by 4 bases and J by 6 bases. Germline-derived CDR1 and CDR2 are ENHRY and SYGVKD. The CDR3 extends over 14 amino acids.

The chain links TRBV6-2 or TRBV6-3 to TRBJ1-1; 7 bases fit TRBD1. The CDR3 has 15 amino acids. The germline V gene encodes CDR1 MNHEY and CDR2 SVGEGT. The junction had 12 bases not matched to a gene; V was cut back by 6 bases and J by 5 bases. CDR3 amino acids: CASSYADRAGTEAFF. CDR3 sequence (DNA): TGTGCCAGCAGCTATGCTGACAGGGCTGGAACTGAAGCTTTCTTT.

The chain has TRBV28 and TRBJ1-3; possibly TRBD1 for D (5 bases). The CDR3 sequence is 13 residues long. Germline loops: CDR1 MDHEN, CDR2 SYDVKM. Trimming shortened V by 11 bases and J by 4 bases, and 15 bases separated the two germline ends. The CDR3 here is CALGAALGNTIYF. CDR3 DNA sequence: TGTGCCCTAGGGGCGGCCTTAGGAAACACCATATATTTT.

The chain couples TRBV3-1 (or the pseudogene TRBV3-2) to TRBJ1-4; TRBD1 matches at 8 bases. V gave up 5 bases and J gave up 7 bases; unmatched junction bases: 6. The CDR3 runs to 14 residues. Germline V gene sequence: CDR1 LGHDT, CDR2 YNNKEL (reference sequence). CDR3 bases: TGTGCCAGCAGCTTATGGACAGGGACTGAAAAACTGTTTTTT. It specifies CASSLWTGTEKLFF.

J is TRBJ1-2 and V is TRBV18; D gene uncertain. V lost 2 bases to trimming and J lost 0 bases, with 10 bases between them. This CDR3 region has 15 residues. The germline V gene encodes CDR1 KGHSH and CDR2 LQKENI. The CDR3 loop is CASSPEGSANYGYTF. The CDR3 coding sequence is TGTGCCAGCTCACCAGAGGGCAGCGCTAACTATGGCTACACCTTC. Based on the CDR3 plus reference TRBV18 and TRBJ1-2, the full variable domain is NAGVMQNPRHLVRRRGQEARLRCSPMKGHSHVYWYRQLPEEGLKFMVYLQKENIIDESGMPKERFSAEFPKEGPSILRIQQVVRGDSAAYFCASSPEGSANYGYTFGSGTRLTVV.

The CDR3, as DNA: TGTGCCAGCAGCCTTAGCGGGAAGCGGGTCAATGAGCAGTTCTTC. Its protein is CASSLSGKRVNEQFF. V is TRBV7-2 and J is TRBJ2-1, with 8 nucleotides matching TRBD2. V was clipped by 5 bases and J by 6 bases; unmatched bases: 9. The germline gives CDR1 SGHTA, CDR2 FQGNSA. This CDR3 contains 15 residues.

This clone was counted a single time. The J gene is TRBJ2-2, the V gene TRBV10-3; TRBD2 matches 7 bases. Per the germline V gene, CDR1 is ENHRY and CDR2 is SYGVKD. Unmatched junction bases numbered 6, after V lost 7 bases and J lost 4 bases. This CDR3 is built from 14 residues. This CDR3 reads CAITAGVATGELFF. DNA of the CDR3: TGTGCCATCACCGCGGGGGTAGCCACCGGGGAGCTGTTTTTT.

The CDR3 reads CASRRGGGSSYEQYF. CDR3 in DNA: TGTGCCAGCAGACGGGGGGGAGGGAGCTCCTACGAGCAGTACTTC. This chain connects TRBV27 to TRBJ2-7, with 8 bases that match TRBD2. This CDR3 comprises 15 residues. Germline-derived CDR1 and CDR2 are MNHEY and SMNVEV (reference sequence). The ends lost 6 bases at V and 0 bases at J; junction bases unmatched: 7.

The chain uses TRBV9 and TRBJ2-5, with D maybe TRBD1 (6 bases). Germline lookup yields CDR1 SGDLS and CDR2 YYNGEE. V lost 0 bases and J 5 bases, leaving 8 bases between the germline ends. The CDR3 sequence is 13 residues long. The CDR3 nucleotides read TGTGCCAGCAGCGTAGACCAGGGGGAGACCCAGTACTTC. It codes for CASSVDQGETQYF.

CDR3 DNA sequence: TGTGCCAGCAGCCCCCGATGGGGACAGGGGGCTTACGAGCAGTACTTC. It encodes CASSPRWGQGAYEQYF. V usage is TRBV3-1 (or the pseudogene TRBV3-2) and J usage is TRBJ2-7, with 12 bases matching TRBD1. Germline V gives CDR1 LGHDT, CDR2 YNNKEL (reference sequence). Trimming at V came to 4 bases and at J to 4 bases, leaving 8 bases not matched to a gene. This CDR3 contains 16 residues.

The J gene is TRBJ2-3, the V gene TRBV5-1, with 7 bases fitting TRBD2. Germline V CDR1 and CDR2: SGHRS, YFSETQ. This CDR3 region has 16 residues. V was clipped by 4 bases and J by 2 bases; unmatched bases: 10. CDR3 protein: CASSQGRARSTDTQYF. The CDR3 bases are TGCGCCAGCAGCCAAGGGAGGGCCAGGTCCACAGATACGCAGTATTTT. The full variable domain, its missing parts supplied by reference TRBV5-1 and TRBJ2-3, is KAGVTQTPRYLIKTRGQQVTLSCSPISGHRSVSWYQQTPGQGLQFLFEYFSETQRNKGNFPGRFSGRQFSNSRSEMNVSTLELGDSALYLCASSQGRARSTDTQYFGPGTRLTVL.

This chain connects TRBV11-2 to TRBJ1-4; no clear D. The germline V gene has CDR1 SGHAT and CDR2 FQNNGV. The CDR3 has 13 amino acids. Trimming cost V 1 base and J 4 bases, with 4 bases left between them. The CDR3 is CASSLGLNEKLFF. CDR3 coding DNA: TGTGCCAGCAGCTTAGGACTTAATGAAAAACTGTTTTTT.